The 21 T cell receptor beta chains below come from one sample, sequenced in a study of molecular identifiers for immune sequencing clone quantification. TCRdb fed the PCR reads into MiXCR, producing one record per CDR3 protein. This table holds around 460,000 distinct CDR3 sequences, 20% to 25% found once. Source material: naive CD8+ T cells from blood, with Jurkat cell RNA spiked in. The subset is: FACS-sorted CD8+CD4-CCR7+CD45RA+ naive T cells. These receptors were taken from a human donor in good health. Some libraries in this study had Jurkat cell RNA spiked in.

This clonotype occurred many times. The gene calls are TRBV21-1 and TRBJ2-5; the table's D gene call, TRBD1, was not cross checked with the DNA. TRBV21-1 is an annotated pseudogene. The CDR3 is 13 residues long. The CDR3 bases are TGTGCCCGCTACTCACAGGCCGAAGAGACCCAGTACTTC. Protein sequence: CARYSQAEETQYF.

This clonotype was seen just once. A much larger clone differs from this one at a single base, so this may be a read error. CDR3 region: CASSFTVRRSLDTQYF. Written as DNA, the CDR3 is TGTGCCAGCAGTTTCACGGTTCGGCGGAGCCTGGATACGCAGTATTTT. The chain combines TRBV12-3 or TRBV12-4 with TRBJ2-3; D uncertain. CDR3 size: 16 residues. V was trimmed by 3 bases and J by 6 bases, leaving 19 bases between them.

This clonotype was counted ten times or more. The V gene is TRBV2, the J gene TRBJ2-3; D remains ambiguous. Germline V gives CDR1 SNHLY, CDR2 FYNNEI. This CDR3 is 15 amino acids long. The germline V and J ends were trimmed by 0 bases and 3 bases, with 10 bases remaining between them. CDR3 DNA sequence: TGTGCCAGCAGTGAAGCGGTGTACAGTACAGATACGCAGTATTTT. This sequence encodes CASSEAVYSTDTQYF.

This clonotype has ten or more counts. CDR3 DNA: TGTGCCAGCAGCTCAGGACTAGCAACGCTTTTCGGGGAGCTGTTTTTT. It yields the protein CASSSGLATLFGELFF. This chain connects TRBV5-4 to TRBJ2-2; TRBD2 agrees at 8 bases. In germline, CDR1 is SGHNT, CDR2 YYREEE (reference sequence). The junction had 11 bases not matched to a gene; V was cut back by 3 bases and J by 7 bases. CDR3 size: 16 residues.

Concerning this clonotype: The junction does not match germline at one end; this may be a read error. V gene TRBV6-5 combines with J gene TRBJ2-1; 7 bases align to TRBD2. The CDR3 length is 16 residues. Germline V CDR1 and CDR2: MNHEY, SVGAGI. CDR3 in amino acids: CASSYSTSGTYNERFF. The CDR3 DNA sequence: TGTGCCAGCAGTTACTCCACAAGCGGGACTTACAATGAGCGGTTCTTC.

The chain links TRBV6-2 or TRBV6-3 to TRBJ2-2; a weak D match, TRBD1 (6 bases). The V and J ends lost 5 bases and 6 bases respectively, with 16 bases between them. Germline V lookup: CDR1 MNHEY, CDR2 SVGEGT. This CDR3 region has 15 residues. This chain's CDR3 is CASSPGDIKPGELFF. The CDR3, as DNA: TGTGCCAGCAGTCCCGGGGACATAAAGCCCGGGGAGCTGTTTTTT.

About this clonotype itself: Being one base from a much bigger clone, this may be a read error. The CDR3 does not close with the conserved phenylalanine or tryptophan, likely indicating a read error. This chain links TRBV7-6 with TRBJ1-4; D gene uncertain. This CDR3 is 16 amino acids long. V lost 0 bases and J lost 0, with 8 bases in between. Germline loops: CDR1 SGHVS, CDR2 FNYEAQ. The CDR3 region is CASSLARTATNEKLFL. The CDR3 nucleotides are TGTGCCAGCAGCTTAGCCCGGACGGCAACTAATGAAAAACTGTTTCTT.

This clonotype was recorded at least ten times. The chain recombines TRBV14 with TRBJ2-2; D unresolved. There are 12 residues in the CDR3. The ends were cut back, 1 base at V and 7 bases at J, with 4 bases in the middle. The germline gives CDR1 SGHDN, CDR2 FVKESK. The CDR3 region is CASSQVYGELFF. CDR3 sequence (DNA): TGTGCCAGCAGCCAAGTATACGGGGAGCTGTTTTTT.

This clonotype was detected many times. The chain employs TRBV5-4 and TRBJ2-5, with D possibly matching TRBD1 (6 bases). V gave up 2 bases and J gave up 2 bases, with 16 bases separating them. The CDR3 is 16 amino acids. CDR1 and CDR2 (germline): SGHNT, YYREEE (reference sequence). The CDR3 here is CASSLWLGTKQETQYF. The CDR3, as DNA: TGTGCCAGCAGCTTATGGTTGGGGACAAAACAAGAGACCCAGTACTTC. The full variable domain, in which reference TRBV5-4 and TRBJ2-5 provide the parts outside the CDR3, is ETGVTQSPTHLIKTRGQQVTLRCSSQSGHNTVSWYQQALGQGPQFIFQYYREEENGRGNFPPRFSGLQFPNYSSELNVNALELDDSALYLCASSLWLGTKQETQYFGPGTRLLVL.

The J gene is TRBJ2-3, the V gene TRBV2; tentatively, D is TRBD1 or TRBD2 (5 bases each). The CDR3 extends over 17 amino acids. Germline CDR1 SNHLY, CDR2 FYNNEI. V lost 7 bases to trimming and J lost 0 bases, with 20 bases between them. CDR3 in amino acids: CASKGIGVFSSTDTQYF. CDR3 nucleotide sequence: TGTGCCAGCAAGGGGATCGGGGTCTTCTCTAGCACAGATACGCAGTATTTT.

The chain carries TRBV6-2 or TRBV6-3 and TRBJ2-7, with D maybe TRBD1 (5 bases). The ends were cut back, 0 bases at V and 4 bases at J, with 10 bases in the middle. This CDR3 contains 14 residues. CDR1 and CDR2 (germline): MNHEY, SVGEGT. CDR3 residues: CASSYSNSGYEQYF. The CDR3 DNA reads TGTGCCAGCAGTTACTCGAATTCAGGGTACGAGCAGTACTTC.

This clonotype was found many times. V is TRBV7-8 and J is TRBJ2-3; D not resolved. Trimming removed 1 base from V and 12 bases from J, with 11 bases in between. CDR3 size: 12 residues. Germline-derived CDR1 and CDR2 are SGHVS and FQNEAQ. CDR3 loop: CASSLEGLHQYF. The CDR3 DNA follows: TGTGCCAGCAGCTTAGAAGGGCTTCACCAGTATTTT.

In its sample, this clonotype was seen a few times. The chain recombines TRBV4-3 with TRBJ2-7, with D unclear. Germline V gene lookup returns CDR1 LGHNA and CDR2 YSLEER. V lost 5 bases and J 4 bases, leaving 12 bases between the germline ends. The CDR3 length is 13 residues. CDR3 sequence reads: CASSKGRSYEQYF. As DNA, the CDR3 is TGCGCCAGCAGCAAAGGCCGGTCGTACGAGCAGTACTTC.

This clonotype was recorded only once. A much larger clone is a single base away; this may be a read error. This chain joins TRBV20-1 and TRBJ2-7; the D is unclear. Germline CDR1 is DFQATT and CDR2 is SNEGSKA (reference sequence). This CDR3 contains 14 residues. CDR3 residues: CSSTPGMSSPEQYF. Here the CDR3 DNA reads TGCAGCTCCACCCCTGGGATGTCCAGTCCCGAGCAGTACTTC.

The sample holds many counts of this clonotype. This chain connects TRBV4-2 to TRBJ1-2, with D possibly being TRBD1 (6 bases). The CDR3 is 15 residues long. Germline loops: CDR1 LGHNA, CDR2 YNFKEQ. Trimming took 2 bases from V and 3 from J, leaving 13 bases between them. CDR3 bases: TGTGCCAGCAGCCAAACGACAGGAGGGGACTATGGCTACACCTTC. Translation gives CASSQTTGGDYGYTF.

The chain couples TRBV20-1 to TRBJ2-1; D is undetermined. The germline gives CDR1 DFQATT, CDR2 SNEGSKA (reference sequence). The ends were cut back, 0 bases at V and 9 bases at J, with 15 bases in the middle. The length of the CDR3 is 14 residues. This chain's CDR3 is CSARDITVAVEQFF. In DNA, the CDR3 is TGCAGTGCTAGAGATATTACAGTAGCTGTTGAGCAGTTCTTC.

This clonotype was recorded many times. V and J are TRBV29-1 and TRBJ2-2; 8 bases map to TRBD2. Trimming removed 6 bases from V and 6 bases from J; junction bases left unmatched: 6. Germline lookup yields CDR1 SQVTM and CDR2 ANQGSEA. The CDR3 sequence is 13 residues long. CDR3 region: CSVPAGEAGELFF. Here the CDR3 DNA reads TGCAGCGTGCCAGCGGGAGAGGCCGGGGAGCTGTTTTTT.

This clonotype was seen only a few times. V gene TRBV6-2 or TRBV6-3 combines with J gene TRBJ2-7, with a weak D call TRBD2 (6 bases). V lost 5 bases, J lost 3 bases, and 11 bases lay in between. Germline CDR1 reads MNHEY; CDR2 reads SVGEGT. The CDR3 is 13 amino acids. CDR3 residues: CASSVAGIYEQYF. CDR3 DNA sequence: TGTGCCAGCAGTGTTGCGGGAATCTACGAGCAGTACTTC.

This clonotype was detected a few times. V usage is TRBV12-3 or TRBV12-4 and J usage is TRBJ1-1, with D possibly TRBD1 on 6 matching bases. V lost 4 bases and J lost 1, with 13 bases in between. The CDR3 covers 15 residues. The CDR3 sequence: CASSYPGTKNTEAFF. The CDR3 region has the DNA TGTGCCAGCAGTTATCCCGGGACAAAGAACACTGAAGCTTTCTTT.

The chain uses TRBV4-3 and TRBJ2-1, with 8 bases that match TRBD1. CDR3 size: 14 residues. CDR1 and CDR2 (germline): LGHNA, YSLEER. The V gene end was trimmed by 7 bases and the J gene end by 3 bases; junction bases not matched to a gene: 5. The CDR3, as DNA: TGCGCCAGCAAGGCGGACAGGGACTACAATGAGCAGTTCTTC. This translates into CASKADRDYNEQFF.

The CDR3 bases are TGTGCCAGCAATTTCGGACGGCGTCAGCCCCAGCATTTT. This gives the protein CASNFGRRQPQHF. The chain combines TRBV27 with TRBJ1-5; no clear D. The germline V gene has CDR1 MNHEY and CDR2 SMNVEV (reference sequence). The germline V and J ends were trimmed by 7 bases and 6 bases, with 13 bases remaining between them. The CDR3 covers 13 residues.